This T cell receptor (beta chain) derives from a study of long-term antiretroviral therapy in people with HIV. V lost 2 bases and J lost 5, with 16 bases in between. CDR1 SGHKS and CDR2 YYEKEE come from the germline V gene (reference sequence). The CDR3 consists of 15 residues. Prior to DNA extraction, the samples held about 1-11 million cryopreserved PBMC. Whole-study results and caveats: Even long-term ART left TRB diversity below transplant donor controls, despite gains. The study found narrower CDR3 length ranges in HIV repertoires than in controls. Blood, drawn from about 2003 to 2018, may reflect older ART regimens.

The authors ran the immunoSEQ assay, v3.0, at survey level. The protocol was immunoSEQ multiplex PCR, while the TCRdb copy is restricted to in-frame clones and leaves out a portion. The profile shows 35,000 to 45,000 clones, roughly four fifths of them singletons. This clone was detected once. Its cognate antigen is unknown. This chain links TRBV5-5 with TRBJ2-5; D may be TRBD1 or TRBD2 (6 bases each). Source: unsorted PBMCs, taken 0.3 years after starting antiretroviral therapy. The receptor comes from a man in his late teens or twenties with HIV. This chain's CDR3 is CASSFGGGRVETQYF. The CDR3 bases are TGTGCCAGCAGCTTCGGTGGGGGGCGCGTGGAGACCCAGTACTTC.